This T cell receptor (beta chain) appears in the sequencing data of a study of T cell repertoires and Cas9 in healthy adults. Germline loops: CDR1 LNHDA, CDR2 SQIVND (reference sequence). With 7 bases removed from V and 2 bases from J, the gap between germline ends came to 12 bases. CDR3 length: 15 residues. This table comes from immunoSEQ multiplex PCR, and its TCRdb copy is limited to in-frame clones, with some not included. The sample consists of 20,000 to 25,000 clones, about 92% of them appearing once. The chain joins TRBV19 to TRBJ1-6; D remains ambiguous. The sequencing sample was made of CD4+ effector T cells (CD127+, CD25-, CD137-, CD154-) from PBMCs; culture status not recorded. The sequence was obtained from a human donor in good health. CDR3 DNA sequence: TGTGCCAGTATAACACCCGGGCCCTATAATTCACCCCTCCACTTT. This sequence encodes CASITPGPYNSPLHF.